The rows below give T cell receptor beta chains drawn from one sample of a study of human T cells and chemical hapten exposure. Each CDR3 protein gets one entry after TCRdb re-called the RACE reads with MiXCR. The table has some 57,000 distinct CDR3 sequences, approximately 9.6% seen once. The source was whole blood, collected in connection with sensitization to the hapten diphenylcyclopropenone (DPC). The receptors stem from a woman in her 30s with alopecia areata. Some clones in this sample may be carry-over from other donors' samples. The CDR3 runs from the conserved cysteine through the conserved F or W. The order of the fields is V gene, J gene, D gene, clone size, CDR3 DNA, CDR3 protein. The D gene is left open where the match is weak. The size field is filled for only some rows; it gives once, few, many or a size class.

>TRBV6-6|TRBJ2-3|NA|few
TGTGCCAGCAGTTCTCGGACGGCGGGCACAGATACGCAGTATTTT
CASSSRTAGTDTQYF
>TRBV7-2|TRBJ1-2|NA|few
TGTGCCAGCAGCTTAGATTCGGGGTTCTATGGCTACACCTTC
CASSLDSGFYGYTF
>TRBV4-3|TRBJ2-3|TRBD1|NA
TGCGCCAGCAGCCAAGATCATCGACAGGGTGGAGATACGCAGTATTTT
CASSQDHRQGGDTQYF
>TRBV5-4|TRBJ2-5|TRBD2|few
TGTGCCAGCAGCTTGCTAGCGGTCCAAGAGACCCAGTACTTC
CASSLLAVQETQYF
>TRBV7-8|TRBJ1-1|NA|few
TGTGCCAGCAGCTTCGGATGGAACACTGAAGCTTTCTTT
CASSFGWNTEAFF
>TRBV14|TRBJ2-4|NA|few
TGTGCCAGCAGCCAAGTGGAGTCACGGAACATTCAGTACTTC
CASSQVESRNIQYF
>TRBV27|TRBJ2-2|NA|NA
TGTGCCAGCAGTTCCGGGGTGAACACCGGGGAGCTGTTTTTT
CASSSGVNTGELFF
>TRBV3-1|TRBJ1-5|NA|few
TGTGCCAGCAGCCAAGTCGATCAGCCCCAGCATTTT
CASSQVDQPQHF
>TRBV3-1|TRBJ2-5|NA|NA
TGTGCCAGCAGCCAAGACGCAGCGGCCCAAGAGACCCAGTACTTC
CASSQDAAAQETQYF
>TRBV18|TRBJ2-2|TRBD1|NA
TGTGCCAGCTCACCAGGGACAGGGAACACCGGGGAGCTGTTTTTT
CASSPGTGNTGELFF
>TRBV5-1|TRBJ2-3|NA|once
TGCGCCAGCAGCTTGGGTCAGGGATCAGATACGCAGTATTTT
CASSLGQGSDTQYF
>TRBV10-3|TRBJ2-2|NA|NA
TGTGCCATCAGTGAGTCAAGCACCGGGGAGCTGTTTTTT
CAISESSTGELFF
>TRBV6-1|TRBJ2-6|NA|few
TGTGCCAGCAGTTCCTCTGGGGCCAACGTCCTGACTTTC
CASSSSGANVLTF
>TRBV11-2|TRBJ2-1|TRBD2|NA
TGTGCCAGCAGAGTGGCACCGGGACTAGCGGGGGGAGAGGGCAATGAGCAGTTCTTC
CASRVAPGLAGGEGNEQFF
>TRBV6-2/TRBV6-3|TRBJ2-1|NA|few
TGTGCCAGCAGCGCATGGGAGTACAATGAGCAGTTCTTC
CASSAWEYNEQFF
>TRBV5-6|TRBJ1-2|NA|few
TGTGCCAGCAGCTTAACCCAGAGAGGCTATGGCTACACCTTC
CASSLTQRGYGYTF
>TRBV28|TRBJ1-1|NA|NA
TGTGCCAGCAGTTTATTGGTGGCCCGGGCAGCTTTCTTT
CASSLLVARAAFF
>TRBV6-1|TRBJ1-1|NA|few
TGTGCCAGCAGTGAAGCAGTGAGGGGCGTAAGTAGGACTGAAGCTTTCTTT
CASSEAVRGVSRTEAFF
>TRBV20-1|TRBJ1-2|NA|NA
TGCAGTGCTAGAGATGGGGTTAACTATGGCTACACCTTC
CSARDGVNYGYTF
>TRBV14|TRBJ2-3|TRBD1|NA
TGTGCCAGCAGCCAAGAAACAGGGGTTGTCACAGATACGCAGTATTTT
CASSQETGVVTDTQYF
>TRBV18|TRBJ2-7|NA|few
TGTGCCAGCTCACCCAAGTACTACGAGCAGTACTTC
CASSPKYYEQYF
>TRBV4-1|TRBJ2-7|TRBD1|NA
TGCGCCAGCAGCCAGACAGGGGGCTACGAGCAGTACTTC
CASSQTGGYEQYF
>TRBV6-2/TRBV6-3|TRBJ2-4|NA|NA
TGTGCCAGCAATACTAGGTCCGCCAAAAACATTCAGTACTTC
CASNTRSAKNIQYF
>TRBV5-1|TRBJ2-1|TRBD2|few
TGCGCCAGCAGCTCTCGTGGCGGGGGGGACAATGAGCAGTTCTTC
CASSSRGGGDNEQFF
>TRBV12-3/TRBV12-4|TRBJ1-4|NA|NA
TGTGCCAGCAGTTTAAGTTCAGGAAGGAGTGAAAAACTGTTTTTT
CASSLSSGRSEKLFF
>TRBV6-6|TRBJ1-3|NA|few
TGTGCCACCCAACTTACACGATCGGGAAACACCATATATTTT
CATQLTRSGNTIYF
>TRBV7-9|TRBJ1-1|NA|few
TGTGCCAGCAGCCCTTACGGGCAGGGAGTGACTGAAGCTTTCTTT
CASSPYGQGVTEAFF